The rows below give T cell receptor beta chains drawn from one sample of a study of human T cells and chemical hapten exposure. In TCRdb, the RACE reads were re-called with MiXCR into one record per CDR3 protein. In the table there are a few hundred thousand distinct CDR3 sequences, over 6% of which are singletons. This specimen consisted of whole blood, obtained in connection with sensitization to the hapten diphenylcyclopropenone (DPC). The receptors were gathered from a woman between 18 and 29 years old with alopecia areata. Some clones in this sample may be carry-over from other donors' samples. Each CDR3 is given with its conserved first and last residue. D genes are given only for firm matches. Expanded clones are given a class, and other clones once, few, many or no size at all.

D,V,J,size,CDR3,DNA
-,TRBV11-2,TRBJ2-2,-,CASSLDRNSGELFF,TGTGCCAGCAGCTTAGATCGGAACTCCGGGGAGCTGTTTTTT
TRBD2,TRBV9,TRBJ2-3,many,CASSAQSGVTDTQYF,TGTGCCAGCAGCGCCCAGAGCGGGGTCACAGATACGCAGTATTTT
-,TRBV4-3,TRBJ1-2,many,CASSQESPSYGYTF,TGCGCCAGCAGCCAAGAGTCCCCCTCCTATGGCTACACCTTC
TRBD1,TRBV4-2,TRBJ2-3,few,CASSQNYGTGGPDTQYF,TGTGCCAGCAGCCAAAACTATGGGACAGGGGGCCCAGATACGCAGTATTTT
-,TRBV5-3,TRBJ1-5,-,CARSPGTLRHQPQHF,TGTGCCAGAAGCCCGGGGACCCTGAGGCATCAGCCCCAGCATTTT
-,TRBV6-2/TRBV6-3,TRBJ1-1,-,CASSYLLRDTEAFF,TGTGCCAGCAGTTATTTGCTAAGGGACACTGAAGCTTTCTTT
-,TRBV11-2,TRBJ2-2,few,CASSLGGSTNTGELFF,TGTGCCAGCAGCTTAGGCGGCAGCACGAACACCGGGGAGCTGTTTTTT
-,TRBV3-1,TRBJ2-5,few,CASSQDTGPETQYF,TGTGCCAGCAGCCAAGACACGGGCCCAGAGACCCAGTACTTC
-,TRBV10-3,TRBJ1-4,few,CAIRPTLNEKLFF,TGTGCCATCAGGCCAACTCTAAATGAAAAACTGTTTTTT
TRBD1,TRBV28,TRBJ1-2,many,CASSPGDRDHYGYTF,TGTGCCAGCAGTCCGGGGGACAGGGACCACTATGGCTACACCTTC
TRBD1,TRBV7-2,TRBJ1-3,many,CASSSPPGQVPSGNTIYF,TGTGCCAGCAGCTCACCGCCCGGACAGGTCCCCTCTGGAAACACCATATATTTT
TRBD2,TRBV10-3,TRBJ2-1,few,CAISDGTTVNEQFF,TGTGCCATCAGTGACGGGACTACAGTCAATGAGCAGTTCTTC
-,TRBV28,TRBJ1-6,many,CASTPAAAFNSPLHF,TGTGCCAGCACCCCTGCGGCAGCCTTTAATTCACCCCTCCACTTT
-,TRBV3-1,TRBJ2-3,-,CASSPLAFGGISTDTQYF,TGTGCCAGCAGCCCGCTTGCGTTTGGGGGGATCAGCACAGATACGCAGTATTTT
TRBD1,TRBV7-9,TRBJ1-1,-,CASSLGTRTGNNEAFF,TGTGCCAGCAGCTTAGGGACCCGGACAGGGAACAACGAAGCTTTCTTT
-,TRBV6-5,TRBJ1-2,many,CASSYISGFYTF,TGTGCCAGCAGTTACATTTCTGGGTTCTACACCTTC
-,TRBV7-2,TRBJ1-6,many,CASGAGAKEVHF,TGTGCCAGCGGGGCAGGGGCGAAGGAGGTCCACTTT